Following are 27 T cell receptor beta chains from one sample sequenced in a study of CD8 T cells in ankylosing spondylitis (dated by TCRdb to between 2016 and 2019). The library was built by means of 5' RACE. For sequencing, an Illumina HiSeq 2500 was employed. The raw public reads went through TCRdb reprocessing: fastp at Q25, MiXCR clone calling, in-frame beta chains kept. Rows with one shared CDR3 protein collapse into an entry with the most common genes and DNA. This sample comprises fewer than 200,000 distinct CDR3 sequences, 18% of them detected only once. Together, the top ten hold 4.3% of the sample. The specimen was blood, either unsorted or a sorted T cell fraction (not recorded which). The receptors come from a male donor under 30 with ankylosing spondylitis or in good health (not recorded which). Donor details come from another sample of the same person, matched by shared clones.

Ten or more counts support this clonotype. This chain uses TRBV7-8 with TRBJ2-7, with 9 bases fitting TRBD2. J was trimmed by 6 bases and V by 5 bases; bases with no gene match: 14. Germline V gives CDR1 SGHVS, CDR2 FQNEAQ. CDR3 length: 16 amino acids. The CDR3 nucleotides read TGTGCCAGCAGCCCAGGAGGCGGGAGGGCCGGGTCCGAGCAGTACGTC. Its protein product is CASSPGGGRAGSEQYV.

This clonotype was counted ten times or more. J is TRBJ2-1 and V is TRBV5-1; D not resolved. The germline gives CDR1 SGHRS, CDR2 YFSETQ. V lost 0 bases, J lost 9 bases, and 7 bases lay in between. The CDR3 sequence is 12 residues long. CDR3 protein: CASSLVPSEQFF. Written as DNA, the CDR3 is TGCGCCAGCAGCTTGGTTCCTTCTGAGCAGTTCTTC.

The CDR3 protein is CSASGQGLNEQYV. The CDR3 nucleotides read TGCAGTGCTAGCGGACAGGGCTTAAACGAGCAGTACGTC. The rearrangement joins TRBV20-1 to TRBJ2-7, with 8 positions matching TRBD1. The germline CDR1 and CDR2 sequences are DFQATT and SNEGSKA (reference sequence). The CDR3 is made up of 13 amino acids. V trimming: 3 bases; J trimming: 5 bases; junction bases outside the gene matches: 6.

The J gene is TRBJ2-3, the V gene TRBV5-4; maybe TRBD1 (5 bases). Germline lookup yields CDR1 SGHNT and CDR2 YYREEE (reference sequence). CDR3 length: 16 amino acids. Trimming took 0 bases from V and 1 from J, leaving 12 bases between them. CDR3 DNA: TGTGCCAGCAGCTTGGGGCTCCAAGGGGGCACAGATACGCAGTATTTT. Amino acid sequence: CASSLGLQGGTDTQYF.

This clonotype was seen many times. The rearrangement joins TRBV2 to TRBJ1-6; D ambiguous. The CDR3 covers 16 residues. Germline-derived CDR1 and CDR2 are SNHLY and FYNNEI. V lost 2 bases and J lost 0, with 8 bases in between. In DNA form, the CDR3 reads TGTGCCAGCAGTGAACGGATGAGCTCCTATAATTCACCCCTCCACTTT. Protein sequence: CASSERMSSYNSPLHF.

This clonotype was observed at least ten times. This chain links TRBV5-1 with TRBJ2-1, with no clear D. Per germline, CDR1 SGHRS and CDR2 YFSETQ. V lost 1 base and J lost 0, with 11 bases in between. This CDR3 is built from 16 residues. The CDR3 spells CASSLIGSVSYNEQFF. DNA for the CDR3: TGCGCCAGCAGCTTGATTGGGTCTGTCTCCTACAATGAGCAGTTCTTC.

The sample holds many counts of this clonotype. The CDR3 reads CASSLTGLIREGRGGDPDTQYF. Written as DNA, the CDR3 is TGTGCCAGCAGCCTCACCGGCCTTATTCGGGAGGGCCGGGGGGGTGATCCAGATACGCAGTATTTT. The chain carries TRBV7-9 and TRBJ2-3; 8 bases fit TRBD2. The CDR3 loop spans 22 amino acids. J was trimmed by 4 bases and V by 5 bases; bases with no gene match: 29. Germline values: CDR1 SEHNR, CDR2 FQNEAQ (reference sequence).

This clonotype was detected many times. The chain couples TRBV4-1 to TRBJ1-1; D gene ambiguous. The CDR3 runs to 13 residues. CDR1 and CDR2 from the germline V gene are MGHRA and YSYEKL. The germline V and J ends were trimmed by 3 bases and 0 bases, with 5 bases remaining between them. The CDR3 protein is CASSQQMNTEAFF. DNA of the CDR3: TGCGCCAGCAGCCAGCAAATGAACACTGAAGCTTTCTTT.

This clonotype has ten or more counts. The chain carries TRBV11-2 and TRBJ2-3; 8 bases line up with TRBD2. V lost 3 bases and J lost 3; bases outside the gene matches: 11. The CDR3 has 17 residues. Germline assignment: CDR1 SGHAT and CDR2 FQNNGV. Here the CDR3 DNA reads TGTGCCAGCAGCTTTTCCCTTTTTCGGGAGGGGACAGATACGCAGTATTTT. This gives the protein CASSFSLFREGTDTQYF. Together with reference TRBV11-2 and TRBJ2-3, the CDR3 gives the full variable domain: EAGVAQSPRYKIIEKRQSVAFWCNPISGHATLYWYQQILGQGPKLLIQFQNNGVVDDSQLPKDRFSAERLKGVDSTLKIQPAKLEDSAVYLCASSFSLFREGTDTQYFGPGTRLTVL.

This clonotype was detected many times. This chain joins TRBV28 and TRBJ1-2, with unresolved D. The CDR3 contains 15 residues. Between the trimmed V and J ends, which lost 5 bases and 4 bases, there was a span of 17 bases. Germline V lookup: CDR1 MDHEN, CDR2 SYDVKM. The CDR3 sequence is CASSNPDGNPYGYTF. CDR3 coding DNA: TGTGCCAGCAGTAACCCGGACGGAAATCCCTATGGCTACACCTTC.

This clonotype has a count of ten or more. The chain recombines TRBV7-2 with TRBJ2-7; 8 bases match TRBD1. Germline loops: CDR1 SGHTA, CDR2 FQGNSA. V trimming: 5 bases; J trimming: 3 bases; junction bases outside the gene matches: 9. The CDR3 is 15 residues long. The CDR3 DNA sequence: TGTGCCAGCAGCCGACAGGGGCTCGGAGACTACGAGCAGTACTTC. Residues: CASSRQGLGDYEQYF.

This clonotype was seen many times. A junction boundary mismatches the germline segment, possibly from a read error. As DNA, the CDR3 is TGTGCCAGCAGTTTCCCATCGACAGGGGGCCACTTC. The encoded protein is CASSFPSTGGHF. The chain couples TRBV6-2 or TRBV6-3 to TRBJ2-7; 10 nucleotides match TRBD1. This CDR3 region has 12 residues. Germline V gene data show CDR1 as MNHEY and CDR2 as SVGEGT.

There are a few counts of this clonotype. The chain combines TRBV5-1 with TRBJ2-3; weak D call: TRBD2 (6 bases). The V gene's germline CDR1 is SGHRS and CDR2 YFSETQ. The CDR3 covers 15 residues. The ends were cut back, 0 bases at V and 0 bases at J, with 8 bases in the middle. The CDR3 coding sequence is TGCGCCAGCAGCTTGGTCGGGAGTAGCACAGATACGCAGTATTTT. This codes for CASSLVGSSTDTQYF.

In its sample, this clonotype was seen once. V gene TRBV18 combines with J gene TRBJ2-1, with a possible D match to TRBD2 (5 bases). Germline V CDR1 and CDR2: KGHSH, LQKENI. The CDR3 has 16 residues. V shed 4 bases and J shed 10 bases, with 23 bases lying between them. The CDR3 sequence is CASSLGVGLPDVEQFF. CDR3 bases: TGTGCCAGCTCACTGGGTGTAGGACTCCCGGACGTCGAGCAGTTCTTC.

The chain employs TRBV20-1 and TRBJ2-3; tentative D call: TRBD2 (5 bases). V shed 2 bases and J shed 0 bases, with 9 bases lying between them. Germline V CDR1 and CDR2: DFQATT, SNEGSKA (reference sequence). The CDR3 has 14 residues. In DNA form, the CDR3 reads TGCAGTGCTAGACGACTAACTAGCACAGATACGCAGTATTTT. Its translation is CSARRLTSTDTQYF.

Ten or more counts support this clonotype. The chain recombines TRBV12-3 or TRBV12-4 with TRBJ2-3; D is perhaps TRBD2 (7 bases). This CDR3 has 16 amino acids. Deletions cut 11 bases from V and 3 bases from J, with 24 bases between. CDR3 nucleotide sequence: TGTGCCTCTGGGGGGGGCAGGGTAGCTTCAACAGATACGCAGTATTTT. Its translation is CASGGGRVASTDTQYF.

This clonotype was counted at least ten times. V and J are TRBV11-2 and TRBJ1-1; the D is unclear. Per germline, CDR1 SGHAT and CDR2 FQNNGV. V shed 4 bases and J shed 7 bases, with 7 bases lying between them. This CDR3 comprises 11 residues. The CDR3 loop is CASSSVYEAFF. As DNA, the CDR3 is TGTGCCAGCAGCTCCGTCTATGAAGCTTTCTTT.

This clonotype was counted many times. The chain is built from TRBV29-1 and TRBJ1-2; D uncertain. CDR1 and CDR2 (germline): SQVTM, ANQGSEA. Between the trimmed V and J ends, which lost 5 bases and 8 bases, there was a span of 18 bases. This CDR3 contains 13 residues. CDR3 amino acids: CSVTSQPSRGYTF. The CDR3 DNA follows: TGCAGCGTTACGTCGCAGCCTTCTAGGGGCTACACCTTC. Full variable domain (remainder filled in from reference TRBV29-1 and TRBJ1-2): SAVISQKPSRDICQRGTSLTIQCQVDSQVTMMFWYRQQPGQSLTLIATANQGSEATYESGFVIDKFPISRPNLTFSTLTVSNMSPEDSSIYLCSVTSQPSRGYTFGSGTRLTVV.

V gene TRBV20-1 combines with J gene TRBJ1-5; 7 bases map to TRBD1. The CDR3 consists of 16 residues. CDR1 and CDR2 from the germline V gene are DFQATT and SNEGSKA (reference sequence). V shed 5 bases and J 1 base; nucleotides not matched to a gene: 11. Here the CDR3 DNA reads TGCAGTGCTGGCCCGGGACAGCCGCCAAGCAATCAGCCCCAGCATTTT. Translating it yields CSAGPGQPPSNQPQHF.

The chain carries TRBV20-1 and TRBJ1-1; D uncertain. V was cut by 2 bases and J by 0 bases, with 10 bases left in between. In germline, CDR1 is DFQATT, CDR2 SNEGSKA (reference sequence). The CDR3 contains 14 residues. CDR3 region: CSARIVSMNTEAFF. In DNA, the CDR3 is TGCAGTGCTAGAATTGTAAGCATGAACACTGAAGCTTTCTTT.

The chain uses TRBV7-6 and TRBJ1-2, with D unresolved. This CDR3 is 14 amino acids long. CDR1 and CDR2 (germline): SGHVS, FNYEAQ. Trimming removed 1 base at V and 3 bases at J, with 9 bases between. This CDR3 reads CASSLDVWDYGYTF. The CDR3 nucleotides are TGTGCCAGCAGCTTAGACGTTTGGGACTATGGCTACACCTTC.

This clonotype was picked up many times. The chain links TRBV2 to TRBJ2-6; D is ambiguous. The CDR3 sequence is 15 residues long. CDR1 and CDR2 (germline): SNHLY, FYNNEI. The V and J ends lost 7 bases and 0 bases respectively, with 10 bases between them. The CDR3 reads CASTLIGSGANVLTF. CDR3 in DNA: TGTGCCAGCACCTTAATTGGCTCTGGGGCCAACGTCCTGACTTTC.

This clonotype was counted many times. The CDR3 spells CSANIPGLAGETQYF. The DNA of the CDR3 is TGCAGTGCTAACATACCGGGACTAGCGGGAGAGACCCAGTACTTC. The chain joins TRBV20-1 to TRBJ2-5; the match to TRBD2 covers 12 bases. V shed 4 bases, J shed 4 bases, and the junction held 7 bases outside the gene matches. The length of the CDR3 is 15 residues. Germline CDR1 and CDR2: DFQATT and SNEGSKA (reference sequence).

The chain combines TRBV4-2 with TRBJ2-4; possible D gene TRBD2, 5 bases. V was trimmed by 4 bases and J by 13 bases, leaving 11 bases between them. Germline V gene lookup returns CDR1 LGHNA and CDR2 YNFKEQ. This CDR3 spans 11 amino acids. The CDR3 region has the DNA TGTGCCAGCAGCCCACCTAGCCGGCAGTACTTC. Translated: CASSPPSRQYF.

The chain is built from TRBV2 and TRBJ2-7; possibly TRBD2 for D (7 bases). Germline values: CDR1 SNHLY, CDR2 FYNNEI. The CDR3 contains 18 residues. V lost 7 bases and J 0 bases, leaving 25 bases between the germline ends. This CDR3 is CASNRGSGGHNTSYEQYV. The CDR3 region has the DNA TGTGCCAGCAATCGCGGGAGTGGGGGACATAATACCTCCTACGAGCAGTACGTC.

This clonotype was observed many times. V and J are TRBV6-1 and TRBJ2-7, with 9 positions matching TRBD2. The germline V gene encodes CDR1 MNHNS and CDR2 SASEGT. The CDR3 has 13 residues. The CDR3 loop is CASSEVTGLAADV. CDR3 nucleotide sequence: TGTGCCAGCAGTGAAGTTACGGGACTAGCAGCCGATGTC.

V and J are TRBV12-3 or TRBV12-4 and TRBJ2-7; D may be TRBD2 (6 bases). The CDR3 spans 11 residues. V was trimmed by 3 bases and J by 10 bases, leaving 10 bases between them. The CDR3 loop reads CASSLGAGQYF. The CDR3 nucleotides are TGTGCCAGCAGTTTGGGTGCGGGACAGTACTTC.